The 17 T cell receptor beta chains below come from one sample, sequenced in a study of shared clonotypes between healthy human individuals. Assay used: immunoSEQ multiplex PCR; TCRdb lists only in-frame clones, some missing. Among roughly 2.1 million clones listed, about 93% were seen once. Positive CCR7 selection of CD45RO-negative cells yielded the naive CD8 cells, and terminally differentiated effector memory CD45RA+ cells were excluded. Input material: naive CD8+ T cells from PBMCs. These receptors all stem from a man aged 18 to 29 in good health. Some clones in this sample may be carry-over from other donors' samples.

V and J are TRBV6-1 and TRBJ2-7; 8 positions match TRBD1. Germline V gives CDR1 MNHNS, CDR2 SASEGT. V was pared by 11 bases and J by 2 bases, with 8 bases of the junction left unmatched. CDR3 length: 13 residues. Written as DNA, the CDR3 is TGTGCCTGCTCAGGGACAGGAACCTACGAGCAGTACTTC. Translation: CACSGTGTYEQYF.

V usage is TRBV27 and J usage is TRBJ2-2; possible D gene TRBD1, 5 bases. Trimming removed 4 bases from V and 3 bases from J, with 12 bases in between. In germline, CDR1 is MNHEY, CDR2 SMNVEV (reference sequence). The CDR3 is 15 residues long. This CDR3 is CASSSPRTHTGELFF. Here the CDR3 DNA reads TGTGCCAGCAGTTCCCCCCGGACACACACCGGGGAGCTGTTTTTT.

This clone was seen once. This rearrangement joins TRBV7-9 to TRBJ2-1; TRBD2 agrees at 10 bases. The CDR3 covers 19 residues. Trimming cost V 6 bases and J 7 bases; bases outside gene matches: 21. Germline V gene lookup returns CDR1 SEHNR and CDR2 FQNEAQ (reference sequence). The CDR3 coding sequence is TGTGCCAGCAGTCATCTCGTCCTGGGTCTAGCGGGAGTCGGGAATGAGCAGTTCTTC. It translates to CASSHLVLGLAGVGNEQFF.

V gene TRBV7-7 combines with J gene TRBJ1-2; weak D call: TRBD1 (5 bases). CDR1 and CDR2 (germline): SSHAT, FNYEAQ (reference sequence). The ends were cut back, 1 base at V and 4 bases at J, with 22 bases in the middle. The CDR3 spans 18 residues. The CDR3 DNA is TGTGCCAGCAGCTTAGAGGCTGGGAGAAGGGGCCTAGGCTATGGCTACACCTTC. It codes for CASSLEAGRRGLGYGYTF.

About this clone: Distinct nucleotide sequences in the sample also encode this CDR3. The genes are TRBV4-2 and TRBJ2-7, with 7 bases aligning to TRBD2. Germline loops: CDR1 LGHNA, CDR2 YNFKEQ. The CDR3 totals 12 residues. Trimming at V came to 5 bases and at J to 3 bases, leaving 1 base not matched to a gene. CDR3 nucleotides: TGTGCCAGCAGCGGCGGGAGCTACGAGCAGTACTTC. As protein: CASSGGSYEQYF.

The chain links TRBV28 to TRBJ1-2; D might be TRBD1 (5 bases). Between the trimmed V and J ends, which lost 5 bases and 10 bases, there was a span of 20 bases. The CDR3 contains 14 residues. The germline V gene has CDR1 MDHEN and CDR2 SYDVKM. The CDR3 here is CASSPPRGLRLYTF. The CDR3 DNA is TGTGCCAGCAGTCCGCCGCGGGGACTGCGGCTCTACACCTTC.

This chain uses TRBV21-1 with TRBJ2-5; the D call in the table, TRBD1, was not verified against the DNA. TRBV21-1 is given as a pseudogene. CDR3 length: 15 amino acids. CDR3 residues: CASSPGGTSRETQYF. The CDR3 nucleotides read TGTGCCAGCAGCCCAGGGGGAACCTCCCGGGAGACCCAGTACTTC.

The V and J genes are TRBV7-9 and TRBJ2-1, with 7 bases matching TRBD2. This CDR3 spans 15 amino acids. Germline assignment: CDR1 SEHNR and CDR2 FQNEAQ (reference sequence). J was trimmed by 8 bases and V by 6 bases; bases with no gene match: 13. In nucleotides, the CDR3 is TGTGCCAGCAGGTCGCGGGAGAGGATGGGCGATGAGCAGTTCTTC. It codes for CASRSRERMGDEQFF.

The chain combines TRBV7-8 with TRBJ1-3, with a tentative D call TRBD1 (5 bases). Per the germline V gene, CDR1 is SGHVS and CDR2 is FQNEAQ. CDR3 length: 19 amino acids. Deletions cut 5 bases from V and 0 bases from J, with 23 bases between. The CDR3 DNA follows: TGTGCCAGCAGCCGCCGAGGGGCCAAAGCCGTGAGCTCTGGAAACACCATATATTTT. It translates to CASSRRGAKAVSSGNTIYF.

This chain links TRBV5-4 with TRBJ2-1; tentatively, D is TRBD2 (6 bases). Germline values: CDR1 SGHNT, CDR2 YYREEE (reference sequence). V was shortened by 3 bases and J by 10 bases, with 17 bases between the two germline ends. The CDR3 covers 14 residues. In nucleotides, the CDR3 is TGTGCCAGCAGCTACCTTGGGGGAGGAGGGGAGCAGTTCTTC. This codes for CASSYLGGGGEQFF.

The chain carries TRBV13 and TRBJ2-3, with a tentative D call TRBD2 (6 bases). The germline V gene encodes CDR1 PRHDT and CDR2 FYEKMQ (reference sequence). The CDR3 loop spans 11 amino acids. In nucleotides, the CDR3 is TGTGCAGGAGGGGCGGCAGATACGCAGTATTTT. Protein sequence: CAGGAADTQYF.

This sequence joins TRBV29-1 and TRBJ1-1; TRBD1 agrees at 7 bases. With 7 bases clipped from V and 0 bases from J, the junction kept 11 bases outside the gene matches. From germline, CDR1 is SQVTM and CDR2 ANQGSEA. The CDR3 length is 15 residues. CDR3 in amino acids: CSALDRSGMNTEAFF. CDR3 DNA sequence: TGCAGCGCCCTGGACAGGAGCGGTATGAACACTGAAGCTTTCTTT.

V and J are TRBV7-9 and TRBJ2-5; tentatively, D is TRBD1 (6 bases). The end of the DNA aligns better with TRBJ2-7, so the J call may be wrong. CDR3 length equals 14 residues. CDR1 SEHNR and CDR2 FQNEAQ come from the germline V gene (reference sequence). CDR3 sequence reads: CASSPRQGPYEQYF. CDR3 bases: TGTGCCAGCAGCCCCAGGCAGGGGCCTTACGAGCAGTACTTC.

The chain uses TRBV27 and TRBJ2-1; TRBD2 matches 15 bases. Germline V gene sequence: CDR1 MNHEY, CDR2 SMNVEV (reference sequence). Trimming took 4 bases from V and 4 from J; bases not matched to a gene: 2. CDR3 length equals 16 residues. CDR3 residues: CASSSGTSGRYNEQFF. Here the CDR3 DNA reads TGTGCCAGCAGTTCCGGGACTAGCGGGAGGTACAATGAGCAGTTCTTC.

This clone came up a few times. As DNA, the CDR3 is TGCAGCGCCCGATCCGGGACAGGGAATTCACCCCTCCACTTT. As protein: CSARSGTGNSPLHF. This chain uses TRBV29-1 with TRBJ1-6; 9 bases are shared with TRBD1. The germline CDR1 and CDR2 sequences are SQVTM and ANQGSEA. J was trimmed by 7 bases and V by 7 bases; bases with no gene match: 8. The CDR3 has 14 residues.

A remark on this clone: No DNA is shown, since the ends of the CDR3 on it are uncertain; the CDR3 is the one TCRdb lists. The genes are TRBV7-5 and TRBJ2-2; TRBD2 reflects the table's D call only, with no check against the DNA. TRBV7-5 is reported as a pseudogene. The CDR3 extends over 18 residues, inclusive of both ends. The CDR3 here is CARTPWASGSRGTGELFF.

This rearrangement joins TRBV7-9 to TRBJ2-5, with 7 bases matching TRBD1. With 5 bases clipped from V and 5 bases from J, the junction kept 11 bases outside the gene matches. The CDR3 contains 15 residues. CDR1 SEHNR and CDR2 FQNEAQ come from the germline V gene (reference sequence). The CDR3 here is CASSASGGRGETQYF. DNA of the CDR3: TGTGCCAGCAGCGCATCTGGTGGCAGGGGGGAGACCCAGTACTTC.